This T cell receptor beta chain was recorded in a study of OX40 agonist ivuxolimab in advanced cancers. Across the whole study: Patients were roughly 83% male with ages roughly 20 to 90, mean around 61.

Trimming pared 6 bases from V and 8 bases from J, leaving 16 bases between. This CDR3 is 14 amino acids long. CDR1 LNHDA and CDR2 SQIVND come from the germline V gene (reference sequence). TCRdb keeps only in-frame clones here, not all; method: immunoSEQ multiplex PCR. The table lists tens of thousands of clones, approximately 90% of them singletons, with approximately 0.25% in the top ten. The chain employs TRBV19 and TRBJ1-4, with a possible D match to TRBD1 (5 bases). The sample here was CD4+ or CD8+ T cells sorted from blood, taken in a trial of the OX40 agonist ivuxolimab. This sequence was found in an adult with an advanced solid tumor such as melanoma, head and neck, liver or kidney cancer. Written as DNA, the CDR3 is TGTGCCAGTAGCCTCTCAGGGCCCGGGGAAAAACTGTTTTTT. Translated: CASSLSGPGEKLFF.